This TCR beta chain was sequenced in a study of T cell repertoires in cytomegalovirus infection. This clonotype was counted once. Its matching antigen is unknown. Via MiXCR, TCRdb re-called the reads, giving one row per CDR3 protein. The sample yields about 700,000 distinct CDR3 sequences, around 30% seen once. This receptor was taken from a human donor in good health (CMV status not recorded). Some clones in this sample may be carry-over from other donors' samples. The sample was cultured PBMCs, taken from culture after CMV antigen stimulation.

This chain's CDR3 is CASSPGLADLYEQYF. Here the CDR3 DNA reads TGTGCCAGCAGCCCCGGACTAGCGGACCTATACGAGCAGTACTTC. The chain is built from TRBV11-2 and TRBJ2-7, with TRBD2 matching 10 bases. The V segment lost 5 bases and the J segment 4 bases; nucleotides outside the gene matches: 8. CDR3 length: 15 amino acids. Per the germline V gene, CDR1 is SGHAT and CDR2 is FQNNGV. Full variable domain (missing parts from reference TRBV11-2 and TRBJ2-7): EAGVAQSPRYKIIEKRQSVAFWCNPISGHATLYWYQQILGQGPKLLIQFQNNGVVDDSQLPKDRFSAERLKGVDSTLKIQPAKLEDSAVYLCASSPGLADLYEQYFGPGTRLTVT.